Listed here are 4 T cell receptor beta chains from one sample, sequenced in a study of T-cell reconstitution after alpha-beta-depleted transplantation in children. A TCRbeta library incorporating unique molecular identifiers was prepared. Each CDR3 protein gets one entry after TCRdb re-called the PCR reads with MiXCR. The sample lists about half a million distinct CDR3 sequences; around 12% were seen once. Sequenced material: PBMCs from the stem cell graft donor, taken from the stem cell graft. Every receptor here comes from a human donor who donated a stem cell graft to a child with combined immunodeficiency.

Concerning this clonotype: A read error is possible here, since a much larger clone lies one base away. CDR3 sequence reads: CASRERRAGTEAFF. In DNA, the CDR3 is TGTGCCAGCAGGGAACGCAGGGCGGGCACTGAAGCTTTCTTT. The rearrangement uses TRBV12-3 or TRBV12-4 and TRBJ1-1; TRBD1 might be the D (5 bases). Deletions cut 6 bases from V and 4 bases from J, with 15 bases between. CDR3 length: 14 amino acids.

The CDR3 DNA reads as TGCGCCAGCAGCCAGGGACTCCTCGACAATCAGCCCCAGCATTTT. This translates into CASSQGLLDNQPQHF. The chain combines TRBV4-3 with TRBJ1-5, with a possible D match to TRBD1 (5 bases). Germline CDR1 reads LGHNA; CDR2 reads YSLEER. The CDR3 has 15 residues. V lost 3 bases and J 3 bases, leaving 12 bases between the germline ends.

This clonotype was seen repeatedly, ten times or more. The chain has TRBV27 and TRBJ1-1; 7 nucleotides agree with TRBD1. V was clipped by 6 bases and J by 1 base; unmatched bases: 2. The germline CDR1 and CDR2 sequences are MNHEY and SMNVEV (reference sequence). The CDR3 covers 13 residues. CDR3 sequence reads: CASRGQSNTEAFF. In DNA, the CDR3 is TGTGCCAGCAGGGGACAGTCGAACACTGAAGCTTTCTTT.

The CDR3 region is CSARPSTSGGTGELFF. The CDR3 bases are TGCAGTGCTAGACCCTCGACTAGCGGGGGAACCGGGGAGCTGTTTTTT. The V call is TRBV20-1, the J call TRBJ2-2; 12 bases line up with TRBD2. After removal of 2 bases from V and 5 bases from J, the junction contained 6 bases not matched to a gene. CDR1 is DFQATT, CDR2 SNEGSKA, per germline (reference sequence). The CDR3 sequence is 16 residues long.